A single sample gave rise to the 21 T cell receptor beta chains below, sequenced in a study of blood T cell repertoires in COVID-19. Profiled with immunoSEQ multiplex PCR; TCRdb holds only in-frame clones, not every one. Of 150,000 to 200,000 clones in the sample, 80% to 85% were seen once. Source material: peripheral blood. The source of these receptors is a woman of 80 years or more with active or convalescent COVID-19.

CDR3 amino acids: CASSGDSGNYGYTF. In DNA form, the CDR3 reads TGCGCCAGCAGCGGGGACAGCGGTAACTATGGCTACACCTTC. This chain links TRBV5-1 with TRBJ1-2; TRBD1 matches 7 bases. The V gene end was trimmed by 4 bases and the J gene end by 1 base; junction bases not matched to a gene: 4. The CDR3 is made up of 14 amino acids. Germline CDR1 and CDR2: SGHRS and YFSETQ.

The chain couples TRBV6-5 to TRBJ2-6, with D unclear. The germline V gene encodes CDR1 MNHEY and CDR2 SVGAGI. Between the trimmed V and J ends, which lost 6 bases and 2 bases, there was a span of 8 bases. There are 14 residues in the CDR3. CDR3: CASSQVAGANVLTF. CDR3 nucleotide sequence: TGTGCCAGCAGCCAAGTAGCTGGGGCCAACGTCCTGACTTTC.

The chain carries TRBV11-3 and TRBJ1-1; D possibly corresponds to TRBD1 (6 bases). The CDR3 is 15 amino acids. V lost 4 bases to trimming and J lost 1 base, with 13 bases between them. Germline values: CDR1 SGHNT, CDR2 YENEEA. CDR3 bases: TGTGCCAGCAGCTCCAGGACAGAAGAGAACACTGAAGCTTTCTTT. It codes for CASSSRTEENTEAFF.

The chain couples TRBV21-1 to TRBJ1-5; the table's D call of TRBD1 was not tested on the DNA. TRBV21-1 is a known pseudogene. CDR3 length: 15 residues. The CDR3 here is CASSKVARVGQPQHF. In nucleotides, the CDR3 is TGTGCCAGCAGCAAAGTTGCCAGGGTAGGACAGCCCCAGCATTTT.

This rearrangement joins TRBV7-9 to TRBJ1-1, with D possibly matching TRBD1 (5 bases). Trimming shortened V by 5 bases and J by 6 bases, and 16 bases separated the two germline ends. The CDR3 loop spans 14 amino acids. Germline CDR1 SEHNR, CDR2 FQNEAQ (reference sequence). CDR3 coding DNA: TGTGCCAGCAGCCCCCGTGGGGGGAGCGCTGAAGCTTTCTTT. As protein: CASSPRGGSAEAFF.

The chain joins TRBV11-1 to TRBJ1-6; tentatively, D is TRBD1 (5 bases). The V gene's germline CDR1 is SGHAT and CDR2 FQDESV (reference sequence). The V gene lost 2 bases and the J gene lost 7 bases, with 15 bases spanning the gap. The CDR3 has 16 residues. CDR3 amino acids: CASSLNYRSFNSPLHF. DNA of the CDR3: TGTGCCAGCAGCTTAAATTACAGGAGCTTCAATTCACCCCTCCACTTT.

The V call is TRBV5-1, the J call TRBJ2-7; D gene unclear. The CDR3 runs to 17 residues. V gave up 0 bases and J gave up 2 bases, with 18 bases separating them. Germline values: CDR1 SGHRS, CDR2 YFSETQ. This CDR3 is CASSLAAGSYSTYEQYF. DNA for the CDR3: TGCGCCAGCAGCTTGGCGGCCGGGTCCTATTCTACCTACGAGCAGTACTTC.

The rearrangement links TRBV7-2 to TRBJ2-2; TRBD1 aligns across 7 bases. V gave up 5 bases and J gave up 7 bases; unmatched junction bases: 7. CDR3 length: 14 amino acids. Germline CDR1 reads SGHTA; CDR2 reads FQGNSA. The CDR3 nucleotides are TGTGCCAGCAGCCTGACAGGGCTGAACGGGGAGCTGTTTTTT. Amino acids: CASSLTGLNGELFF.

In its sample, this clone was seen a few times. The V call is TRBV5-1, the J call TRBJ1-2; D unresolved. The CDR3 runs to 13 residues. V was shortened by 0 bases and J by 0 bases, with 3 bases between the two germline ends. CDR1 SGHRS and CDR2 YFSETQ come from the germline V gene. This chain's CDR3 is CASSLAANYGYTF. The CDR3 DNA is TGCGCCAGCAGCTTGGCAGCTAACTATGGCTACACCTTC.

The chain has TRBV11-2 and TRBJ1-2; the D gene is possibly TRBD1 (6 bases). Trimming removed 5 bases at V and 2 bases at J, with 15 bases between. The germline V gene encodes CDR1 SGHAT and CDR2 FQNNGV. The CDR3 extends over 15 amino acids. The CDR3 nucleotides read TGTGCCAGCAGCGCCAACAGGGTAGGAAACTATGGCTACACCTTC. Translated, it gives CASSANRVGNYGYTF.

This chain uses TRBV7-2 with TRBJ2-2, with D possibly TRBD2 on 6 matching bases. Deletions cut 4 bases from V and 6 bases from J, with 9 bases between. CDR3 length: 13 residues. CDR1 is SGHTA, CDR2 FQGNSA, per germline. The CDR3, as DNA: TGTGCCAGCAGCTGGAGGGAGGCCGGGGAGCTGTTTTTT. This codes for CASSWREAGELFF.

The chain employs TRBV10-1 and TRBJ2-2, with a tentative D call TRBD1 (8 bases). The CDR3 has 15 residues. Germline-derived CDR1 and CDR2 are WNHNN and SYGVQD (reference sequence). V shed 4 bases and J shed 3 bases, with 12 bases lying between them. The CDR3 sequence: CASSGQGRDTGELFF. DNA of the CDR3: TGCGCCAGCAGTGGACAGGGGAGGGACACCGGGGAGCTGTTTTTT.

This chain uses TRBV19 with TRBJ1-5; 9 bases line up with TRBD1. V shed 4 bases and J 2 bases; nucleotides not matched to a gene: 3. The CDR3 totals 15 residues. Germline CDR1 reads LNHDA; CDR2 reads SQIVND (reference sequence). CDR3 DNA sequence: TGTGCCAGTAGTAGGGACAGGGTCGGCAATCAGCCCCAGCATTTT. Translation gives CASSRDRVGNQPQHF.

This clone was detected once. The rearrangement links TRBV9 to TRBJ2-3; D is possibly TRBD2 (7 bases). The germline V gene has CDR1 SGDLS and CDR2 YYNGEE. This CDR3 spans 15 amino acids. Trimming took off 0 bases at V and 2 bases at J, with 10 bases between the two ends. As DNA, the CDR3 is TGTGCCAGCAGCGTAGGCGGGGGCCTCACAGATACGCAGTATTTT. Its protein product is CASSVGGGLTDTQYF.

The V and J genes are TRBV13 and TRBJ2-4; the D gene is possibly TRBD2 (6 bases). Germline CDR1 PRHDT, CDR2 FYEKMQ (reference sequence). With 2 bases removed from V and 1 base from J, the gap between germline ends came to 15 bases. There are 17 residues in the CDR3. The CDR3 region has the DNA TGTGCCAGCAGCTTATCTCCCGGGGGATCGGCCAAAAACATTCAGTACTTC. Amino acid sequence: CASSLSPGGSAKNIQYF.

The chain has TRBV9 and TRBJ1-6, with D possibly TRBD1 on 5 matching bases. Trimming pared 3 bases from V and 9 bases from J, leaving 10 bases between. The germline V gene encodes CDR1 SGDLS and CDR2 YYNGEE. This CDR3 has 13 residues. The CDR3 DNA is TGTGCCAGCAGCGCCACGGGGGTTTCACCCCTCCACTTT. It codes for CASSATGVSPLHF.

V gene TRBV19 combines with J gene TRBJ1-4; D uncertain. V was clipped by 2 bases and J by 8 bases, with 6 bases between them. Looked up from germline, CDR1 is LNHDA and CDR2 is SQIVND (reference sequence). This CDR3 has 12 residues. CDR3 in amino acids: CASSISGEKLFF. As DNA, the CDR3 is TGTGCCAGTAGTATATCGGGGGAAAAACTGTTTTTT.

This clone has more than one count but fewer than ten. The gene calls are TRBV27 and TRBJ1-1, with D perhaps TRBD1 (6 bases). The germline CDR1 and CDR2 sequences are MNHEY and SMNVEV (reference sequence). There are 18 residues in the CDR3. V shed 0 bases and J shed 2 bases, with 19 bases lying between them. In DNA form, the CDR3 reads TGTGCCAGCAGTTTATCGGGCAGGGGCCTAAGGTATAACACTGAAGCTTTCTTT. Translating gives CASSLSGRGLRYNTEAFF.

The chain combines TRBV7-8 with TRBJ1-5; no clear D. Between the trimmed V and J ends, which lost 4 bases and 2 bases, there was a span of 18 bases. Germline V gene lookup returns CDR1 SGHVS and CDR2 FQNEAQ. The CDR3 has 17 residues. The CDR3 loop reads CASSSRSVQRGNQPQHF. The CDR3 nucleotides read TGTGCCAGCAGCTCCCGAAGTGTGCAGAGGGGCAATCAGCCCCAGCATTTT.

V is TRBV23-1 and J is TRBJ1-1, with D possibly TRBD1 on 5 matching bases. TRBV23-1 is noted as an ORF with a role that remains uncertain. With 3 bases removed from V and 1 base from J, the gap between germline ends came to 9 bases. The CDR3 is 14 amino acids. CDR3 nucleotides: TGCGCCAGCAGTCACCCCGACAGGAACACTGAAGCTTTCTTT. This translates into CASSHPDRNTEAFF.

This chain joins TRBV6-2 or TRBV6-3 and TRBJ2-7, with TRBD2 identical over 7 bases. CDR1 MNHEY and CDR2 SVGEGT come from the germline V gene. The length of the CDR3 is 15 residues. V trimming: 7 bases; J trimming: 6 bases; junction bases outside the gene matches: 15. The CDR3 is CASTPSGGPSGEQYF. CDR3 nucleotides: TGTGCCAGCACCCCATCGGGGGGACCCTCGGGCGAGCAGTACTTC.